This is a list of T cell receptor beta chains from one sample in a study of type 1 regulatory T cells. TCRdb fed the reads into MiXCR, producing one record per CDR3 protein. The data contain approximately 72,000 distinct CDR3 sequences, nearly 65% of them singletons. Their cognate antigens are unknown. The source material was cultured T cells, either the whole culture or a sorted T cell fraction (not recorded which). All receptors derive from a human donor in good health. Each CDR3 is given with its conserved first and last residue. A D gene is named only where the DNA matches it firmly.

j_call	d_call	v_call	cdr3_aa
TRBJ2-7	TRBD2	TRBV20-1	CSAAGLAGGIWEQYF
TRBJ2-2	-	TRBV6-2/TRBV6-3	CASSYSGQLNTGELFF
TRBJ2-4	-	TRBV7-2	CASSFGGLAKNIQYF
TRBJ2-5	TRBD2	TRBV7-9	CASSPGQREEETQYF
TRBJ2-5	TRBD1	TRBV2	CASTDDRVETQYF
TRBJ1-4	-	TRBV7-9	CASSLAAGVHEKLFF
TRBJ2-5	-	TRBV29-1	CSVEDYREETQYF
TRBJ2-1	-	TRBV20-1	CSPRLGDNEQFF
TRBJ2-1	TRBD2	TRBV24-1	CATSDPLAGGHNEQFF
TRBJ2-7	TRBD1	TRBV2	CASLVGQVSYEQYF
TRBJ2-7	-	TRBV20-1	CSARPTGVPWGEQYF
TRBJ1-5	TRBD1	TRBV12-3/TRBV12-4	CASSGDSMGRGNQPQHF
TRBJ2-3	-	TRBV18	CASSPPSTDTQYF
TRBJ2-3	-	TRBV29-1	CSVRRETFTDTQYF
TRBJ1-5	-	TRBV28	CASIPSGFGNQPQHF